This TCR beta chain appears in the sequencing data of a study of blood T cell repertoires in COVID-19. In the study overall: COVID-19 samples, acute and convalescent, were from the United States, Italy and Spain. PBMCs, B-cell-depleted T cells, or T cells were the source of the cDNA or gDNA that made up the material.

Per the original data handling: Reference gene primer amplification gave estimated nucleated cell counts. Sequencing was performed with immunoSEQ multiplex PCR; in TCRdb, only in-frame clones are kept and a portion is missing. V, J and clone size are those of that table, while D and trimming were read from the DNA. The sample records about 200,000 clones, roughly 82% being singletons. CDR1 and CDR2 from the germline V gene are MDHEN and SYDVKM. The V gene lost 7 bases and the J gene lost 2 bases, with 14 bases spanning the gap. The CDR3 contains 14 residues. Sequencing input: peripheral blood. This TCR was sampled from a human donor in a cohort sampled during active COVID-19. This chain joins TRBV28 and TRBJ1-2; TRBD1 is a possible D gene (5 bases). CDR3 sequence: CASTPGGFNYGYTF. CDR3 nucleotide sequence: TGTGCCAGCACCCCCGGGGGTTTCAACTATGGCTACACCTTC.